What follows are 24 T cell receptor beta chains derived from one specimen sequenced in a study of blood T cell repertoires in COVID-19. The table came from immunoSEQ multiplex PCR; TCRdb's copy has only in-frame clones and leaves some out. The sample has 290,000 or so clones; around 83% are singletons. The sequencing input was PBMCs or T cells enriched from blood (not recorded which). These receptors were collected from a man aged 35 to 55 who had been exposed to COVID-19.

The rearrangement uses TRBV30 and TRBJ2-3, with 8 bases that match TRBD2. Trimming took 4 bases from V and 4 from J; bases not matched to a gene: 4. This CDR3 has 13 amino acids. CDR1 and CDR2 from the germline V gene are GTSNPN and SVGIG (reference sequence). CDR3 loop: CAWIRREADTQYF. As DNA, the CDR3 is TGTGCCTGGATAAGGCGGGAGGCAGATACGCAGTATTTT.

The table lists this clone with a few counts. At the DNA level, this CDR3 is encoded by other sequences in the same sample as well. The genes are TRBV5-1 and TRBJ2-7; 9 bases are a match to TRBD1. V lost 4 bases, J lost 3 bases, and 2 bases stayed unmatched. The CDR3 extends over 13 amino acids. Germline V gene sequence: CDR1 SGHRS, CDR2 YFSETQ. Here the CDR3 reads CASSRDRDYEQYF. The DNA of the CDR3 is TGCGCCAGCAGCCGGGACAGGGACTACGAGCAGTACTTC.

In regard to this clone: This same CDR3 is encoded by further DNA sequences in the sample. This chain connects TRBV18 to TRBJ2-7; 7 nucleotides match TRBD1. Unmatched junction bases numbered 4, after V lost 3 bases and J lost 5 bases. This CDR3 contains 13 residues. From germline, CDR1 is KGHSH and CDR2 LQKENI. For the CDR3, the DNA is TGTGCCAGCTCACCCAGACAGGGTGACGAGCAGTACTTC. This encodes CASSPRQGDEQYF. The whole variable domain, filled in from reference TRBV18 and TRBJ2-7, reads NAGVMQNPRHLVRRRGQEARLRCSPMKGHSHVYWYRQLPEEGLKFMVYLQKENIIDESGMPKERFSAEFPKEGPSILRIQQVVRGDSAAYFCASSPRQGDEQYFGPGTRLTVT.

The chain uses TRBV5-8 and TRBJ2-7; D possibly corresponds to TRBD1 (6 bases). CDR3 size: 12 residues. Looked up from germline, CDR1 is SGHTS and CDR2 is YDEGEE. V lost 4 bases and J 4 bases, leaving 9 bases between the germline ends. This CDR3 is CASSPQGYEQYF. The CDR3 nucleotides are TGTGCCAGCAGCCCACAGGGTTACGAGCAGTACTTC.

This chain connects TRBV29-1 to TRBJ2-7; possible D gene TRBD1, 6 bases. In germline, CDR1 is SQVTM, CDR2 ANQGSEA. The V end was cut by 5 bases, the J end by 3 bases, with 11 bases between. This CDR3 is 12 amino acids long. The CDR3 DNA sequence: TGCAGCGTTACACAGGGTTTCTACGAGCAGTACTTC. Its protein is CSVTQGFYEQYF.

This rearrangement joins TRBV6-5 to TRBJ2-7; 7 nucleotides line up with TRBD2. The junction had 6 bases not matched to a gene; V was cut back by 2 bases and J by 2 bases. Germline V CDR1 and CDR2: MNHEY, SVGAGI. CDR3 length: 15 residues. CDR3 amino acids: CASSYGTSATYEQYF. The CDR3 nucleotides read TGTGCCAGCAGTTACGGAACTAGCGCCACCTACGAGCAGTACTTC.

The chain has TRBV7-9 and TRBJ1-2; the D gene is possibly TRBD1 (6 bases). Germline V gene data show CDR1 as SEHNR and CDR2 as FQNEAQ (reference sequence). Trimming removed 5 bases at V and 4 bases at J, with 17 bases between. The CDR3 is 15 amino acids. The CDR3 sequence is CASSTRQAAFYGYTF. The CDR3 DNA follows: TGTGCCAGCAGCACCAGACAGGCCGCCTTCTATGGCTACACCTTC.

The chain carries TRBV5-6 and TRBJ2-7; D is perhaps TRBD2 (5 bases). This CDR3 is built from 16 residues. Germline V gene lookup returns CDR1 SGHDT and CDR2 YYEEEE. V was clipped by 0 bases and J by 6 bases, with 19 bases between them. CDR3 sequence reads: CASSLGLLELLGEQYF. The CDR3 DNA sequence: TGTGCCAGCAGCTTGGGCCTACTAGAACTCCTAGGCGAGCAGTACTTC.

This chain connects TRBV4-1 to TRBJ1-2, with D maybe TRBD1 (5 bases). V lost 2 bases to trimming and J lost 3 bases, with 13 bases between them. Germline lookup yields CDR1 MGHRA and CDR2 YSYEKL. The CDR3 is 15 amino acids. Here the CDR3 DNA reads TGCGCCAGCAGCCAAAACGGTCGGGGGGACTATGGCTACACCTTC. It encodes CASSQNGRGDYGYTF.

The J gene is TRBJ2-7, the V gene TRBV27, with 7 bases fitting TRBD1. V shed 4 bases, J shed 0 bases, and the junction held 9 bases outside the gene matches. From germline, CDR1 is MNHEY and CDR2 SMNVEV (reference sequence). The CDR3 is 16 amino acids. CDR3 loop: CASSSLGQALSYEQYF. The CDR3 DNA reads as TGTGCCAGCAGTTCTCTCGGACAGGCTCTCTCCTACGAGCAGTACTTC.

V and J are TRBV27 and TRBJ1-2; TRBD1 matches at 8 bases. There are 13 residues in the CDR3. J lost 3 bases, V lost 7 bases, and 4 bases had no gene match. Per germline, CDR1 MNHEY and CDR2 SMNVEV (reference sequence). The CDR3 sequence: CASKLQGDYGYTF. The CDR3 nucleotides are TGTGCCAGCAAATTACAGGGGGACTATGGCTACACCTTC.

The chain couples TRBV5-1 to TRBJ1-4, with D perhaps TRBD1 (6 bases). The length of the CDR3 is 15 residues. The germline V gene encodes CDR1 SGHRS and CDR2 YFSETQ. V gave up 4 bases and J gave up 0 bases, with 10 bases separating them. The CDR3, as DNA: TGCGCCAGCAGCCCAGGGGAAGCAACTAATGAAAAACTGTTTTTT. It is translated as CASSPGEATNEKLFF.

V usage is TRBV5-6 and J usage is TRBJ1-1; D is unclear. Per the germline V gene, CDR1 is SGHDT and CDR2 is YYEEEE. CDR3 length: 15 residues. V was cut by 0 bases and J by 1 base, with 10 bases left in between. CDR3 amino acids: CASSLGRLTNTEAFF. The DNA for the CDR3 is TGTGCCAGCAGCTTGGGACGACTGACGAACACTGAAGCTTTCTTT.

CDR3 sequence: CASSLGSWDRGRGEQYF. CDR3 DNA sequence: TGTGCCAGCAGCTTAGGGAGCTGGGACAGGGGGCGCGGAGAGCAGTACTTC. This chain links TRBV13 with TRBJ2-7; 12 bases agree with TRBD1. The CDR3 loop spans 17 amino acids. Trimming took 0 bases from V and 7 from J; bases not matched to a gene: 10. The germline V gene encodes CDR1 PRHDT and CDR2 FYEKMQ (reference sequence).

The gene calls are TRBV19 and TRBJ1-1, with D possibly matching TRBD1 (6 bases). The ends were cut back, 7 bases at V and 1 base at J, with 16 bases in the middle. The CDR3 loop spans 15 amino acids. Germline loops: CDR1 LNHDA, CDR2 SQIVND (reference sequence). DNA of the CDR3: TGTGCCAGTACCGTCCGGGACACTCAGAACACTGAAGCTTTCTTT. This sequence encodes CASTVRDTQNTEAFF.

This chain links TRBV9 with TRBJ1-5; D gene uncertain. This CDR3 contains 15 residues. The germline gives CDR1 SGDLS, CDR2 YYNGEE. The ends were cut back, 0 bases at V and 4 bases at J, with 11 bases in the middle. CDR3 in amino acids: CASSVDDGRNQPQHF. CDR3 nucleotide sequence: TGTGCCAGCAGCGTAGATGACGGGAGGAATCAGCCCCAGCATTTT.

V and J are TRBV11-2 and TRBJ2-1; no clear D. Germline V CDR1 and CDR2: SGHAT, FQNNGV. The CDR3 consists of 19 residues. V gave up 0 bases and J gave up 5 bases, with 23 bases separating them. The CDR3 loop is CASSLDGRYSQFLNNEQFF. The CDR3, as DNA: TGTGCCAGCAGCTTAGATGGTCGCTACTCTCAATTTCTAAACAATGAGCAGTTCTTC.

The chain recombines TRBV5-8 with TRBJ2-3, with 7 bases fitting TRBD2. The CDR3 consists of 14 residues. CDR1 is SGHTS and CDR2 is YDEGEE in the germline V gene. J was trimmed by 2 bases and V by 7 bases; bases with no gene match: 7. CDR3 DNA: TGTGCCAGCGGCCGGGACTACTCCACAGATACGCAGTATTTT. Amino acid sequence: CASGRDYSTDTQYF.

The chain couples TRBV11-2 to TRBJ1-1; D is uncertain. Germline V gene data show CDR1 as SGHAT and CDR2 as FQNNGV. V gave up 2 bases and J gave up 5 bases, with 12 bases separating them. The CDR3 sequence is 14 residues long. The CDR3: CASSLRVVGTEAFF. The CDR3 DNA sequence: TGTGCCAGCAGCTTACGGGTGGTAGGAACTGAAGCTTTCTTT.

This sequence joins TRBV11-2 and TRBJ2-1; the match to TRBD2 covers 10 bases. Germline CDR1 SGHAT, CDR2 FQNNGV. The CDR3 is 16 residues long. V shed 1 base, J shed 4 bases, and the junction held 4 bases outside the gene matches. CDR3 DNA sequence: TGTGCCAGCAGCTTAGTTCTAGCGGGAGCATACAATGAGCAGTTCTTC. Translated, it gives CASSLVLAGAYNEQFF.

The chain links TRBV15 to TRBJ1-1, with 9 nucleotides matching TRBD1. CDR3 size: 16 residues. The J segment lost 6 bases and the V segment lost 0 bases, leaving 8 bases of the junction unmatched. In germline, CDR1 is LNHNV, CDR2 YYDKDF (reference sequence). CDR3 loop: CATSRDGTGRFPEAFF. The CDR3 DNA is TGTGCCACCAGCAGAGATGGGACAGGGCGGTTCCCTGAAGCTTTCTTT.

The chain combines TRBV27 with TRBJ2-7; D might be TRBD2 (5 bases). V lost 3 bases and J 2 bases, leaving 11 bases between the germline ends. This CDR3 has 14 amino acids. Germline V gene sequence: CDR1 MNHEY, CDR2 SMNVEV (reference sequence). The CDR3 sequence is CASSFSAGPYEQYF. The CDR3, as DNA: TGTGCCAGCAGTTTTAGCGCCGGGCCCTACGAGCAGTACTTC.

CDR3 bases: TGCAGCGCTACGACAGGGGGTGACTATGGCTACACCTTC. This sequence encodes CSATTGGDYGYTF. This rearrangement joins TRBV29-1 to TRBJ1-2, with 9 bases lining up with TRBD1. The CDR3 loop spans 13 amino acids. V trimming: 7 bases; J trimming: 3 bases; junction bases outside the gene matches: 6. Germline values: CDR1 SQVTM, CDR2 ANQGSEA.

The CDR3 loop reads CASSPRGRDRETQYF. CDR3 sequence (DNA): TGTGCCAGCTCACCAAGGGGGAGGGACCGAGAGACCCAGTACTTC. This chain joins TRBV18 and TRBJ2-5; D might be TRBD2 (7 bases). CDR1 KGHSH and CDR2 LQKENI come from the germline V gene. This CDR3 spans 15 amino acids. V lost 2 bases and J lost 4, with 14 bases in between. Supplemented by reference TRBV18 and TRBJ2-5, the full variable domain reads NAGVMQNPRHLVRRRGQEARLRCSPMKGHSHVYWYRQLPEEGLKFMVYLQKENIIDESGMPKERFSAEFPKEGPSILRIQQVVRGDSAAYFCASSPRGRDRETQYFGPGTRLLVL.